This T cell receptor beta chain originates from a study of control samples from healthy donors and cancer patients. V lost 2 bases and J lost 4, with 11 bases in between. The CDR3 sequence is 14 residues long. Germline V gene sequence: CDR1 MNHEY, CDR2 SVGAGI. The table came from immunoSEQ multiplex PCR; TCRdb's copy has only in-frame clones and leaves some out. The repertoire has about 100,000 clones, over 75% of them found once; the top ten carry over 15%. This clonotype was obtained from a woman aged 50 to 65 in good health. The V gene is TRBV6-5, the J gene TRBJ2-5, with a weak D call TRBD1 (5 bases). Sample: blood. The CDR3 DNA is TGTGCCAGCAGTTACACAGGAGAGCTAGAGACCCAGTACTTC. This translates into CASSYTGELETQYF.